This passage covers 18 T cell receptor beta chains from one sample sequenced in a study of beta chain features in type 1 diabetes. All of the isolated RNA was reverse transcribed, so expressed TCRB transcripts were sequenced. The table came from immunoSEQ multiplex PCR; TCRdb's copy has only in-frame clones and leaves some out. Of roughly 130,000 clones listed, about a tenth are singletons. Sequencing was performed on central memory CD4+ T cells from blood. These receptors all stem from a man between 18 and 29 years old in good health.

This chain uses TRBV11-1 with TRBJ2-5; TRBD2 matches 8 bases. In germline, CDR1 is SGHAT, CDR2 FQDESV (reference sequence). This CDR3 has 14 residues. The ends lost 2 bases at V and 2 bases at J; junction bases unmatched: 1. CDR3 sequence reads: CASSLSGSQETQYF. The CDR3 DNA sequence: TGTGCCAGCAGCTTAAGCGGGAGTCAAGAGACCCAGTACTTC.

The chain combines TRBV2 with TRBJ1-2; 8 nucleotides align to TRBD1. V lost 4 bases, J lost 8 bases, and 9 bases stayed unmatched. This CDR3 comprises 14 residues. CDR1 SNHLY and CDR2 FYNNEI come from the germline V gene. CDR3 region: CASSVSDRGRGYTF. DNA of the CDR3: TGTGCCAGCAGTGTTTCCGACAGGGGACGCGGCTACACCTTC.

The rearrangement joins TRBV4-2 to TRBJ1-2; D is unclear. The germline CDR1 and CDR2 sequences are LGHNA and YNFKEQ. This CDR3 is 15 amino acids long. V lost 0 bases and J lost 0, with 8 bases in between. In nucleotides, the CDR3 is TGTGCCAGCAGCCAAGATCTCTTAGCTAACTATGGCTACACCTTC. Translating gives CASSQDLLANYGYTF.

The genes are TRBV28 and TRBJ2-5; 8 bases align to TRBD2. This CDR3 has 15 amino acids. Germline trimming cut 6 bases from V and 6 bases from J; bases unmatched to any gene: 12. Germline CDR1 MDHEN, CDR2 SYDVKM. The CDR3 loop is CASRLGGGDKKTQYF. CDR3 nucleotides: TGTGCCAGCAGGCTCGGGGGGGGTGATAAGAAGACCCAGTACTTC.

This clone was seen only a few times. The chain recombines TRBV6-5 with TRBJ2-7, with 7 bases aligning to TRBD1. The CDR3 is 12 amino acids. The germline V gene encodes CDR1 MNHEY and CDR2 SVGAGI. Germline trimming cut 5 bases from V and 5 bases from J; bases unmatched to any gene: 3. The CDR3 protein is CASSLDRDEQYF. CDR3 nucleotide sequence: TGTGCCAGCAGTCTCGACAGGGACGAGCAGTACTTC.

The CDR3 DNA reads as TGTGCCAGCAGCTTAAGACTAGCTACTTTAGATACGCAGTATTTT. Translated, it gives CASSLRLATLDTQYF. V gene TRBV7-2 combines with J gene TRBJ2-3; 7 bases line up with TRBD2. Unmatched junction bases numbered 7, after V lost 2 bases and J lost 5 bases. CDR1 is SGHTA, CDR2 FQGNSA, per germline. The CDR3 is 15 amino acids.

This clone has more than one count but fewer than ten. Other DNA sequences in the same sample also yield this CDR3. The gene calls are TRBV30 and TRBJ1-1, with a possible D match to TRBD1 (5 bases). The CDR3 loop spans 13 amino acids. The germline V gene encodes CDR1 GTSNPN and CDR2 SVGIG (reference sequence). The V gene lost 0 bases and the J gene lost 4 bases, with 9 bases spanning the gap. The CDR3 spells CAWSVVGGTEAFF. In DNA form, the CDR3 reads TGTGCCTGGAGTGTAGTGGGGGGCACTGAAGCTTTCTTT.

The rearrangement joins TRBV5-1 to TRBJ2-1; 9 bases agree with TRBD2. V trimming: 2 bases; J trimming: 7 bases; junction bases outside the gene matches: 10. The CDR3 has 16 residues. Germline V gene data show CDR1 as SGHRS and CDR2 as YFSETQ. The CDR3: CASSFRAASGVNEQFF. CDR3 DNA sequence: TGCGCCAGCAGCTTCAGGGCGGCTAGCGGGGTTAATGAGCAGTTCTTC.

The J gene is TRBJ2-1, the V gene TRBV29-1, with 10 positions matching TRBD2. This CDR3 is 17 amino acids long. Germline CDR1 SQVTM, CDR2 ANQGSEA. Trimming took 4 bases from V and 2 from J; bases not matched to a gene: 11. This CDR3 reads CSVGASSGGSAYNEQFF. DNA for the CDR3: TGCAGCGTTGGTGCGTCTAGCGGGGGATCCGCCTACAATGAGCAGTTCTTC.

The chain uses TRBV14 and TRBJ2-3; 10 bases line up with TRBD2. This CDR3 is built from 13 residues. With V trimmed by 1 base and J by 14 bases, 6 bases remained unmatched. The V gene's germline CDR1 is SGHDN and CDR2 FVKESK. The CDR3 region has the DNA TGTGCCAGCAGCCAAGCGCTAGCGGGGGACCCGTATTTT. The encoded protein is CASSQALAGDPYF.

The V gene is TRBV6-1, the J gene TRBJ2-5; a possible D gene is TRBD1 (5 bases). Germline values: CDR1 MNHNS, CDR2 SASEGT. V shed 4 bases and J shed 5 bases, with 11 bases lying between them. The CDR3 loop spans 13 amino acids. The CDR3, as DNA: TGTGCCAGCAGTGGGACACAAGGGGAGACCCAGTACTTC. Translating gives CASSGTQGETQYF.

The chain employs TRBV5-6 and TRBJ1-2; possibly TRBD1 for D (5 bases). V was shortened by 4 bases and J by 6 bases, with 13 bases between the two germline ends. Germline-derived CDR1 and CDR2 are SGHDT and YYEEEE. This CDR3 spans 13 amino acids. The CDR3 nucleotides are TGTGCCAGCAGCCCTAATCGACAGAATGGCTACACCTTC. Translation gives CASSPNRQNGYTF.

The chain employs TRBV14 and TRBJ1-1, with 7 nucleotides matching TRBD1. The CDR3 is 14 amino acids. V lost 4 bases to trimming and J lost 5 bases; unmatched junction nucleotides: 7. In germline, CDR1 is SGHDN, CDR2 FVKESK. The CDR3 here is CASSLQTGLTEAFF. In DNA, the CDR3 is TGTGCCAGCAGCCTACAGACAGGGTTGACTGAAGCTTTCTTT.

This clone was detected only a few times. The chain couples TRBV23-1 to TRBJ1-5; the match to TRBD1 covers 11 bases. TRBV23-1 falls under the ORF class, with uncertain function. V dropped 8 bases and J dropped 2; count of bases not matched to a gene: 14. This CDR3 region has 18 residues. CDR3 sequence: CASPHPGQGEWGNQPQHF. The CDR3, as DNA: TGCGCCAGCCCACACCCGGGACAGGGGGAATGGGGCAATCAGCCCCAGCATTTT.

The table lists this clone with a few counts. The chain employs TRBV28 and TRBJ2-7, with TRBD1 identical over 9 bases. The trim removed 7 bases at V and 3 bases at J, leaving 10 bases unmatched. The V gene's germline CDR1 is MDHEN and CDR2 SYDVKM. The CDR3 loop spans 15 amino acids. The CDR3 spells CASTGGGTGHYEQYF. CDR3 in DNA: TGTGCCAGCACCGGTGGGGGGACAGGGCACTACGAGCAGTACTTC. Full variable domain (outside the CDR3, taken from reference TRBV28 and TRBJ2-7): DVKVTQSSRYLVKRTGEKVFLECVQDMDHENMFWYRQDPGLGLRLIYFSYDVKMKEKGDIPEGYSVSREKKERFSLILESASTNQTSMYLCASTGGGTGHYEQYFGPGTRLTVT.

This clone showed up many times. This chain uses TRBV19 with TRBJ1-6; a weak D match, TRBD1 (6 bases). CDR1 is LNHDA, CDR2 SQIVND, per germline (reference sequence). V shed 8 bases and J shed 8 bases, with 19 bases lying between them. This CDR3 contains 15 residues. The CDR3 DNA reads TGTGCCAGTCGGCGGCCAGGGGATATGGATTCACCCCTCCACTTT. It yields the protein CASRRPGDMDSPLHF.

V gene TRBV27 combines with J gene TRBJ1-4, with a possible D match to TRBD1 (5 bases). The germline CDR1 and CDR2 sequences are MNHEY and SMNVEV (reference sequence). V lost 5 bases to trimming and J lost 4 bases, with 14 bases between them. The CDR3 length is 15 residues. The CDR3 spells CASSPTGGVNEKLFF. The CDR3 nucleotides read TGTGCCAGCAGTCCCACCGGGGGGGTTAATGAAAAACTGTTTTTT.

This clone has a count of ten or more. The chain employs TRBV5-1 and TRBJ1-5, with TRBD1 matching 7 bases. V was pared by 5 bases and J by 3 bases, with 5 bases of the junction left unmatched. The CDR3 length is 14 residues. Germline lookup yields CDR1 SGHRS and CDR2 YFSETQ. The CDR3 DNA reads as TGCGCCAGCAGTCCCGGGACAGACAATCAGCCCCAGCATTTT. Translation: CASSPGTDNQPQHF.